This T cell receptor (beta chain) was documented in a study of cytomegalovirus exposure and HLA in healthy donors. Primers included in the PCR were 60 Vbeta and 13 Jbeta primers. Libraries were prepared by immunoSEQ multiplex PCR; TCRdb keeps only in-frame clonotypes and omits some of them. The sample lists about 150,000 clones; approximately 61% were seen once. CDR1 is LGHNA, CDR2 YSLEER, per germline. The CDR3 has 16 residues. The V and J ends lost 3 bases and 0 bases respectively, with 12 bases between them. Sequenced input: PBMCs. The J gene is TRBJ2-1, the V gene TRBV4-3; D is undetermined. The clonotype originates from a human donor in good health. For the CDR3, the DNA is TGCGCCAGCAGCCAGTCCGATTCTAGCTCCTACAATGAGCAGTTCTTC. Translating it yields CASSQSDSSSYNEQFF.